These T cell receptor beta chains were read from a single sample in a study of shared clonotypes between healthy human individuals. Repertoires were generated with immunoSEQ multiplex PCR, while TCRdb's copy carries only in-frame clones and drops some. Here the sample spans about 510,000 clones, about three quarters being singletons. The sample was PBMCs. Receptors were obtained from a woman in her thirties or forties in good health. Some clones in this sample may be carry-over from other donors' samples. CDR3s leave out the opening cysteine and the closing phenylalanine or tryptophan.

V gene,CDR3 protein
TRBV29-1,SVQTGVYRNTEAF
TRBV30,AWSDWRERTY
TRBV11-2,ASSSAGDTQY
TRBV29-1,SVEGGGASTDTQY
TRBV7-9,ASSFGVGYEQY
TRBV9,ASSPGAGKETQY
TRBV2,ASSEALRSTDTQY
TRBV27,ASSYTQGAGNEQF
TRBV5-5,ASSFGTEIGKLF
TRBV28,ASSQTPNYEQY
TRBV9,ASSVEDGSSYNEQF
TRBV2,ASGGLFRDRGNEQY
TRBV13,ASSLVGTGAYGYT
TRBV18,ASSPGSGLTGELF
TRBV19,ASRQDRGGNQPQH
TRBV7-3,ASSLGANTEAF
TRBV10-3,AITGDRTEQY
TRBV6-1,ASSEKPGPRPQH
TRBV11-2,ASSLYRGRSYEQY
TRBV18,ASSPGGYSYNEQF
TRBV5-1,ASSSGTSGSADTQY
TRBV2,ASSGQGDQPQH
TRBV18,ASSPGLAGAGETQY
TRBV4-2,ASSQVGVSYNEQF
TRBV21-1,ASKGRQGWGNIQY
TRBV5-4,ASSRGGQGNTGELF
TRBV5-6,ASSPGGGSTDTQY
TRBV7-9,ASSLALVAGNEQF
TRBV5-4,ASSWGTQETQY
TRBV11-2,ASSWGSGYYEQY
TRBV5-1,ASSGQGGINEQF
TRBV4-3,ASSQAPPGTGYGTQY
TRBV5-1,ASSLVLTGDNEQF
TRBV28,ASTLGGGPYEQY
TRBV6-6,ASSYTDRGSGYT
TRBV25-1,ASSPSGEGSYGYT
TRBV2,ASSETGSTGELF
TRBV13,ASSLWGGSTDTQY
TRBV28,ASSLRTGEQY
TRBV6-4,ASSASLAGELF
TRBV25-1,ASSPRGGSEAF
TRBV11-2,ASSFSRNTEAF
TRBV7-6,ASSLASSGPYEQY
TRBV6-5,ASSARQANTEAF
TRBV7-3,ASRGPGAPAGELF
TRBV30,AWSLLMAGLT
TRBV5-1,ASSFDREKTQY
TRBV2,ASSVLTVDNEQF
TRBV28,ASSAMTGGINEQY